These T cell receptor beta chains were read from a single sample in a study of OX40 agonist ivuxolimab in advanced cancers. Sequencing used immunoSEQ multiplex PCR; TCRdb keeps in-frame clones, though not all of them. The table records just under 45,000 clones, around three quarters of them present only once. The specimen comprised CD4+ or CD8+ T cells sorted from blood, sampled in a trial of the OX40 agonist ivuxolimab. Receptors originate from an adult with an advanced solid tumor such as melanoma, head and neck, liver or kidney cancer. Each CDR3 is given with its conserved first and last residue. Each record gives: clone size, J gene, V gene, D gene, CDR3 protein, CDR3 DNA. A D gene is named only where the DNA matches it firmly. Clone size is given for some rows only: seen once, a few or many times, or a class if the clone is expanded.

once | TRBJ1-1 | TRBV30 | TRBD1 | CAWDREMNTEAFF | TGTGCCTGGGACAGGGAAATGAACACTGAAGCTTTCTTT
- | TRBJ2-1 | TRBV5-1 | TRBD1 | CASSRITTGPYNEQFF | TGCGCCAGCAGCCGGATCACGACAGGGCCCTACAATGAGCAGTTCTTC
few | TRBJ1-4 | TRBV7-2 | - | CASRGLGTNEKLFF | TGTGCCAGCAGGGGTCTTGGGACTAATGAAAAACTGTTTTTT
- | TRBJ2-7 | TRBV5-6 | TRBD1 | CASSGSGQGAYEQYF | TGTGCCAGCAGCGGCTCGGGACAGGGGGCTTACGAGCAGTACTTC
- | TRBJ2-1 | TRBV30 | - | CASRSYNEQFF | TGTGCCTCGAGAAGTTACAATGAGCAGTTCTTC
- | TRBJ2-3 | TRBV11-2 | TRBD2 | CASRRGSGDTQYF | TGTGCCAGCAGGCGGGGGTCAGGAGATACGCAGTATTTT
- | TRBJ2-1 | TRBV19 | TRBD2 | CASRVGREGSYNEQFF | TGTGCCAGTAGAGTAGGGCGGGAGGGATCCTACAATGAGCAGTTCTTC
- | TRBJ1-5 | TRBV5-5 | - | CASSLRGNQPQHF | TGTGCCAGCAGCTTGCGGGGGAATCAGCCCCAGCATTTT
few | TRBJ1-6 | TRBV2 | - | CASSEALPSPLHF | TGTGCCAGCAGTGAAGCGCTACCTTCACCCCTCCACTTT
- | TRBJ2-1 | TRBV19 | - | CASSMISGNYNEQFF | TGTGCCAGTAGTATGATTAGCGGAAACTACAATGAGCAGTTCTTC
- | TRBJ2-2 | TRBV30 | - | CAWKGTSNTGELFF | TGTGCCTGGAAGGGGACATCGAACACCGGGGAGCTGTTTTTT
- | TRBJ1-4 | TRBV29-1 | - | CSVGQGNEKLFF | TGCAGCGTTGGGCAGGGGAATGAAAAACTGTTTTTT
- | TRBJ1-6 | TRBV6-5 | - | CASSRLTRNSPLHF | TGTGCCAGCAGCCGACTCACGCGTAATTCACCCCTCCACTTT
- | TRBJ2-5 | TRBV5-6 | TRBD2 | CASSFVGAGLYQETQYF | TGTGCCAGCAGCTTTGTGGGAGCGGGGTTGTACCAAGAGACCCAGTACTTC
- | TRBJ2-4 | TRBV2 | - | CASSGALLLQGTKNIQYF | TGTGCCAGCAGTGGTGCCCTACTACTACAGGGTACCAAAAACATTCAGTACTTC
- | TRBJ1-3 | TRBV9 | - | CASSVGVDGSSGNTIYF | TGTGCCAGCAGCGTAGGAGTCGACGGGAGCTCTGGAAACACCATATATTTT
- | TRBJ1-2 | TRBV15 | TRBD1 | CATSLGQGGFGYGYTF | TGTGCCACCAGCTTGGGACAGGGGGGGTTTGGCTATGGCTACACCTTC
- | TRBJ1-4 | TRBV7-8 | TRBD1 | CASSFSQAGGNEKLFF | TGTGCCAGCAGCTTTAGCCAGGCAGGGGGAAATGAAAAACTGTTTTTT
- | TRBJ1-2 | TRBV11-2 | - | CASSLADNYGYTF | TGTGCCAGCAGCTTAGCGGATAACTATGGCTACACCTTC
- | TRBJ2-4 | TRBV5-1 | - | CASRVEGLDGDIQYF | TGCGCCAGCAGGGTTGAGGGGCTCGACGGGGACATTCAGTACTTC
- | TRBJ1-1 | TRBV7-8 | - | CASSLSFVANTEAFF | TGTGCCAGCAGCTTAAGTTTTGTGGCCAACACTGAAGCTTTCTTT
- | TRBJ1-2 | TRBV7-9 | - | CASSPGQGPSGGYTF | TGTGCCAGCAGCCCAGGTCAAGGTCCTTCCGGGGGCTACACCTTC
- | TRBJ2-1 | TRBV27 | - | CASSFNERPQQFF | TGTGCCAGCAGTTTTAACGAGAGACCGCAGCAGTTCTTC
- | TRBJ1-6 | TRBV30 | - | CAWSYRDDSPLHF | TGTGCCTGGAGTTACAGGGACGATTCACCCCTCCACTTT
once | TRBJ2-1 | TRBV5-4 | - | CASSPGGLYNEQFF | TGTGCCAGCAGCCCCGGGGGCCTCTACAATGAGCAGTTCTTC
medium-sized | TRBJ2-5 | TRBV19 | TRBD2 | CASSIQLAGGLETQYF | TGTGCCAGTAGTATACAACTAGCGGGGGGCCTGGAGACCCAGTACTTC
- | TRBJ1-2 | TRBV7-2 | - | CASSLDGEVRYGYTF | TGTGCCAGCAGCCTCGATGGGGAAGTTCGTTATGGCTACACCTTC
- | TRBJ1-2 | TRBV19 | TRBD1 | CASSQQGAYGYTF | TGTGCCAGTAGTCAGCAGGGGGCTTATGGCTACACCTTC
few | TRBJ2-1 | TRBV7-2 | - | CASSQAPLLNEQFF | TGTGCCAGCAGCCAAGCGCCCCTCCTCAATGAGCAGTTCTTC
- | TRBJ2-4 | TRBV4-1 | TRBD1 | CASSRGQASSIQYF | TGCGCCAGCAGCCGCGGACAGGCCTCGAGCATTCAGTACTTC
- | TRBJ1-3 | TRBV4-3 | - | CASSPMGGSGNTIYF | TGCGCCAGCAGCCCGATGGGGGGCTCTGGAAACACCATATATTTT
- | TRBJ2-1 | TRBV10-3 | - | CAISEVVKANEQFF | TGTGCCATCAGTGAGGTAGTTAAGGCCAATGAGCAGTTCTTC
many | TRBJ1-2 | TRBV7-6 | - | CASSSRGGYGYTF | TGTGCCAGCAGCTCTAGGGGGGGCTATGGCTACACCTTC
- | TRBJ2-7 | TRBV12-5 | - | CASGLAQGYEQYF | TGTGCTAGTGGTTTGGCACAGGGCTACGAGCAGTACTTC
few | TRBJ1-1 | TRBV5-1 | - | CASSSFGVPNTEAFF | TGCGCCAGCAGCTCGTTCGGGGTCCCGAACACTGAAGCTTTCTTT
- | TRBJ1-1 | TRBV10-3 | - | CAIRGVNENTEAFF | TGTGCCATCAGGGGTGTCAACGAGAACACTGAAGCTTTCTTT
- | TRBJ2-7 | TRBV10-3 | - | CAISEVMGLEQYF | TGTGCCATCAGTGAGGTGATGGGGCTCGAGCAGTACTTC
- | TRBJ1-5 | TRBV10-3 | - | CAIAQGSNQPQHF | TGTGCCATCGCCCAGGGGAGCAATCAGCCCCAGCATTTT
- | TRBJ1-1 | TRBV7-2 | TRBD1 | CASSSQPGQGFGAFF | TGTGCCAGCAGCTCCCAACCGGGACAGGGATTCGGTGCTTTCTTT